Below, 29 T cell receptor beta chains from the same sample are listed, as sequenced in a study of cytomegalovirus exposure and HLA in healthy donors. The PCR had 60 Vbeta and 13 Jbeta primers. TCRdb's table, derived via immunoSEQ multiplex PCR, lists solely in-frame clones and lacks some. The data contain fewer than 200,000 clones, over 80% of them seen just once; the ten biggest clones take up roughly 4.7%. The sample taken for sequencing was PBMCs. These receptors originate from a woman in her forties or fifties in good health and CMV-seropositive.

The rearrangement joins TRBV11-2 to TRBJ2-1; 9 bases fit TRBD1. The CDR3 spans 15 residues. Germline values: CDR1 SGHAT, CDR2 FQNNGV. With V trimmed by 3 bases and J by 5 bases, 5 bases remained unmatched. CDR3 residues: CASSFTGGFDNEQFF. The CDR3, as DNA: TGTGCCAGCAGCTTTACAGGGGGCTTTGACAATGAGCAGTTCTTC.

The chain is built from TRBV9 and TRBJ2-2; the D gene is possibly TRBD2 (6 bases). The V gene lost 3 bases and the J gene lost 5 bases, with 17 bases spanning the gap. From germline, CDR1 is SGDLS and CDR2 YYNGEE. This CDR3 is 16 amino acids long. CDR3 nucleotides: TGTGCCAGCAGCGACGCCGGGAGAGGGGCGACCGGGGAGCTGTTTTTT. It specifies CASSDAGRGATGELFF.

The J gene is TRBJ2-2, the V gene TRBV30; D is possibly TRBD1 (5 bases). The CDR3 covers 16 residues. Trimming took 2 bases from V and 2 from J, leaving 15 bases between them. The germline V gene encodes CDR1 GTSNPN and CDR2 SVGIG (reference sequence). This CDR3 is CAWSRRRTTNTGELFF. The DNA of the CDR3 is TGTGCCTGGAGTAGGAGAAGGACAACTAACACCGGGGAGCTGTTTTTT.

The chain links TRBV19 to TRBJ1-6; the D is unclear. CDR3 length equals 14 residues. Per germline, CDR1 LNHDA and CDR2 SQIVND (reference sequence). Trimming stripped 5 bases from V and 5 bases from J, with 10 bases between. The CDR3 nucleotides are TGTGCCAGTAGTTTTTTCGGGGATAATTCACCCCTCCACTTT. Protein: CASSFFGDNSPLHF.

The chain links TRBV6-5 to TRBJ2-7; TRBD1 is a possible D gene (6 bases). The CDR3 consists of 14 residues. Germline V gene sequence: CDR1 MNHEY, CDR2 SVGAGI. The V end was cut by 2 bases, the J end by 3 bases, with 11 bases between. In nucleotides, the CDR3 is TGTGCCAGCAGTTACGGGGGCAGGGGCTACGAGCAGTACTTC. It is translated as CASSYGGRGYEQYF.

The chain couples TRBV7-6 to TRBJ2-1; 8 bases fit TRBD2. CDR1 and CDR2 from the germline V gene are SGHVS and FNYEAQ. CDR3 length: 16 residues. V dropped 3 bases and J dropped 5; count of bases not matched to a gene: 9. CDR3 nucleotides: TGTGCCAGCAGCTTGTCCGTGGCGGGGGGAGACAATGAGCAGTTCTTC. Amino acid sequence: CASSLSVAGGDNEQFF.

The chain has TRBV29-1 and TRBJ2-2; perhaps TRBD1 as D (6 bases). Germline V gene data show CDR1 as SQVTM and CDR2 as ANQGSEA. V gave up 7 bases and J gave up 5 bases, with 17 bases separating them. The CDR3 loop spans 14 amino acids. The CDR3 protein is CSGLGHRGTGELFF. The CDR3 nucleotides read TGCAGCGGCTTGGGACACAGAGGTACCGGGGAGCTGTTTTTT.

The gene calls are TRBV13 and TRBJ2-7, with D possibly TRBD1 on 6 matching bases. The CDR3 is made up of 13 amino acids. Between the trimmed V and J ends, which lost 6 bases and 3 bases, there was a span of 12 bases. Looked up from germline, CDR1 is PRHDT and CDR2 is FYEKMQ (reference sequence). CDR3 protein: CASRLQGYYEQYF. The DNA of the CDR3 is TGTGCCAGCAGACTACAGGGCTACTACGAGCAGTACTTC.

This chain joins TRBV7-2 and TRBJ1-1; TRBD1 might be the D (6 bases). In germline, CDR1 is SGHTA, CDR2 FQGNSA. The CDR3 totals 16 residues. V lost 5 bases and J 1 base, leaving 17 bases between the germline ends. The chain's CDR3 is CASSPRTAAWNTEAFF. CDR3 bases: TGTGCCAGCAGCCCGAGGACAGCGGCTTGGAACACTGAAGCTTTCTTT.

V is TRBV18 and J is TRBJ2-1; 10 bases align to TRBD2. After removal of 3 bases from V and 6 bases from J, the junction contained 5 bases not matched to a gene. Germline-derived CDR1 and CDR2 are KGHSH and LQKENI. The CDR3 consists of 15 residues. As DNA, the CDR3 is TGTGCCAGCTCACCTTCTAGCGGGGGCCTCAATGAGCAGTTCTTC. Residues: CASSPSSGGLNEQFF.

This clone is a singleton in its sample. The gene calls are TRBV7-9 and TRBJ2-7; 11 bases map to TRBD2. V was pared by 3 bases and J by 3 bases, with 10 bases of the junction left unmatched. CDR1 and CDR2 from the germline V gene are SEHNR and FQNEAQ (reference sequence). CDR3 size: 17 residues. The CDR3 bases are TGTGCCAGCAGCTTGGGCGGGCGAACTAGCGGGAGCTACGAGCAGTACTTC. It yields the protein CASSLGGRTSGSYEQYF.

The chain has TRBV30 and TRBJ2-3; D is perhaps TRBD2 (5 bases). Between the trimmed V and J ends, which lost 3 bases and 4 bases, there was a span of 5 bases. Per germline, CDR1 GTSNPN and CDR2 SVGIG (reference sequence). The CDR3 is 11 amino acids. The chain's CDR3 is CAWSGADTQYF. As DNA, the CDR3 is TGTGCCTGGAGCGGGGCAGATACGCAGTATTTT.

CDR3 protein: CASSLPPSADTQYF. The CDR3 nucleotides are TGTGCCAGCAGCTTACCTCCTAGCGCAGATACGCAGTATTTT. This sequence joins TRBV7-2 and TRBJ2-3; D is perhaps TRBD2 (6 bases). The CDR3 has 14 amino acids. Germline CDR1 SGHTA, CDR2 FQGNSA. Trimming cost V 2 bases and J 4 bases, with 10 bases left between them.

This clone has more than one count but fewer than ten. The chain joins TRBV6-1 to TRBJ2-4; tentative D call: TRBD1 (6 bases). Germline V gene lookup returns CDR1 MNHNS and CDR2 SASEGT. Trimming took 4 bases from V and 7 from J, leaving 17 bases between them. CDR3 length: 15 amino acids. The DNA for the CDR3 is TGTGCCAGCAGTGCCGAGACAGGTTTATCGAACATTCAGTACTTC. Protein: CASSAETGLSNIQYF.

The chain uses TRBV6-5 and TRBJ2-2; TRBD2 matches 7 bases. Germline CDR1 is MNHEY and CDR2 is SVGAGI. J gave up 7 bases and V 0 bases, and 5 bases lay outside the gene matches. The CDR3 consists of 15 residues. CDR3 bases: TGTGCCAGCAGTTACTCCAGAGCGGGAAGCGGGGAGCTGTTTTTT. Its protein is CASSYSRAGSGELFF.

The chain combines TRBV6-5 with TRBJ2-7; 9 bases are shared with TRBD1. The CDR3 runs 12 residues. The V gene's germline CDR1 is MNHEY and CDR2 SVGAGI. V was clipped by 9 bases and J by 3 bases; unmatched bases: 3. For the CDR3, the DNA is TGTGCCAGTCGGACAGGGGACTACGAGCAGTACTTC. Protein product: CASRTGDYEQYF.

This clone was detected only once. The chain is built from TRBV4-3 and TRBJ2-5; 7 bases fit TRBD1. This CDR3 contains 16 residues. The germline V gene encodes CDR1 LGHNA and CDR2 YSLEER. V shed 1 base, J shed 4 bases, and the junction held 9 bases outside the gene matches. The CDR3 protein is CASSQARQGDGETQYF. The DNA of the CDR3 is TGCGCCAGCAGCCAAGCCCGCCAGGGGGACGGAGAGACCCAGTACTTC.

V usage is TRBV5-1 and J usage is TRBJ2-7; TRBD1 matches 8 bases. The CDR3 is made up of 15 amino acids. The germline CDR1 and CDR2 sequences are SGHRS and YFSETQ. J gave up 0 bases and V 4 bases, and 6 bases lay outside the gene matches. The CDR3 here is CASSPRGPSSYEQYF. The CDR3, as DNA: TGCGCCAGCAGCCCCAGGGGGCCCAGCTCCTACGAGCAGTACTTC.

The chain combines TRBV27 with TRBJ2-3; 8 bases map to TRBD2. Germline V CDR1 and CDR2: MNHEY, SMNVEV (reference sequence). There are 15 residues in the CDR3. Trimming removed 5 bases from V and 4 bases from J; junction bases left unmatched: 8. CDR3 nucleotides: TGTGCCAGCAGTCTTATCGGGACTAGGGCAGATACGCAGTATTTT. Its translation: CASSLIGTRADTQYF.

V usage is TRBV7-9 and J usage is TRBJ1-2; D might be TRBD1 (5 bases). CDR3 length equals 13 residues. The V end lost 1 base, the J end lost 4 bases, and 7 bases lay between the germline ends. Looked up from germline, CDR1 is SEHNR and CDR2 is FQNEAQ (reference sequence). CDR3 in amino acids: CASSLGQGYGYTF. The CDR3 region has the DNA TGTGCCAGCAGCTTAGGTCAGGGCTATGGCTACACCTTC.

The chain employs TRBV5-1 and TRBJ2-3; 9 positions agree with TRBD1. V shed 2 bases, J shed 3 bases, and the junction held 7 bases outside the gene matches. Germline V lookup: CDR1 SGHRS, CDR2 YFSETQ. This CDR3 is 16 amino acids long. The CDR3 sequence is CASSFGDRGRTDTQYF. The CDR3 DNA sequence: TGCGCCAGCAGCTTCGGTGACAGGGGGAGGACAGATACGCAGTATTTT.

This clone was seen a few times. The V and J genes are TRBV2 and TRBJ2-3; perhaps TRBD2 as D (5 bases). The germline V gene encodes CDR1 SNHLY and CDR2 FYNNEI. Trimming pared 9 bases from V and 5 bases from J, leaving 21 bases between. This CDR3 comprises 15 residues. Here the CDR3 DNA reads TGTGCCAGTAGGCCCTCCTACGCGGCGGGAGATACGCAGTATTTT. This sequence encodes CASRPSYAAGDTQYF.

The chain employs TRBV7-2 and TRBJ2-5; unclear D gene. The CDR3 covers 13 residues. CDR1 is SGHTA, CDR2 FQGNSA, per germline. V was pared by 5 bases and J by 4 bases, with 11 bases between. The CDR3 loop is CASSQGSGETQYF. DNA of the CDR3: TGTGCCAGCAGCCAAGGTTCAGGAGAGACCCAGTACTTC.

The rearrangement joins TRBV12-5 to TRBJ1-2; 7 bases are shared with TRBD1. V shed 2 bases and J 2 bases; nucleotides not matched to a gene: 2. The CDR3 consists of 14 residues. The germline V gene encodes CDR1 LGHNT and CDR2 FRNRAP. In nucleotides, the CDR3 is TGTGCTAGTGGTTTGTCGGACAGGAACTATGGCTACACCTTC. Encoded protein: CASGLSDRNYGYTF. The full variable domain, in which reference TRBV12-5 and TRBJ1-2 provide the parts outside the CDR3, is DARVTQTPRHKVTEMGQEVTMRCQPILGHNTVFWYRQTMMQGLELLAYFRNRAPLDDSGMPKDRFSAEMPDATLATLKIQPSEPRDSAVYFCASGLSDRNYGYTFGSGTRLTVV.

This chain connects TRBV9 to TRBJ1-6, with 10 bases that match TRBD1. The CDR3 covers 16 residues. Germline-derived CDR1 and CDR2 are SGDLS and YYNGEE. With 3 bases clipped from V and 8 bases from J, the junction kept 8 bases outside the gene matches. The CDR3 loop reads CASSARGQGWDSPLHF. The CDR3 DNA sequence: TGTGCCAGCAGCGCCAGGGGACAGGGGTGGGATTCACCCCTCCACTTT.

This chain connects TRBV7-9 to TRBJ1-1; 7 positions agree with TRBD1. Germline V gene lookup returns CDR1 SEHNR and CDR2 FQNEAQ (reference sequence). Trimming at V came to 5 bases and at J to 5 bases, leaving 5 bases not matched to a gene. This CDR3 contains 13 residues. In DNA, the CDR3 is TGTGCCAGCAGCACGACAGGGAGGACTGAAGCTTTCTTT. This gives the protein CASSTTGRTEAFF.

The chain couples TRBV5-4 to TRBJ2-7, with 8 bases that match TRBD2. The CDR3 consists of 15 residues. V was pared by 0 bases and J by 4 bases, with 6 bases of the junction left unmatched. CDR1 is SGHNT and CDR2 is YYREEE in the germline V gene (reference sequence). CDR3 sequence: CASSLAKSGSYEQYF. The CDR3 DNA reads as TGTGCCAGCAGCTTGGCCAAAAGCGGGAGTTACGAGCAGTACTTC.

This clone was recorded only once. The V call is TRBV11-2, the J call TRBJ2-2, with 7 bases that match TRBD1. CDR3 length: 15 amino acids. The germline V gene encodes CDR1 SGHAT and CDR2 FQNNGV. Trimming at V came to 1 base and at J to 4 bases, leaving 3 bases not matched to a gene. As DNA, the CDR3 is TGTGCCAGCAGCTTAGTCGGGACAGCCACCGGGGAGCTGTTTTTT. Its protein is CASSLVGTATGELFF.

The chain couples TRBV11-3 to TRBJ1-1; D is undetermined. Trimming removed 5 bases at V and 1 base at J, with 8 bases between. This CDR3 region has 13 residues. Germline CDR1 is SGHNT and CDR2 is YENEEA. CDR3 loop: CASSQGRNTEAFF. The CDR3 nucleotides read TGTGCCAGCAGCCAAGGGAGGAACACTGAAGCTTTCTTT.